This TCR beta chain was profiled in a study of cytomegalovirus exposure and HLA in healthy donors. Overall study findings and caveats: As a later analysis showed, several of the most significant clusters appeared to be linked to common viral pathogens. For most TCR beta V segments, an earlier analysis put the productive rate at about 90% or about 30% of the time.

The donors, nominally healthy at sampling, likely had unrecorded immune exposures. This CDR3 spans 17 amino acids. Trimming removed 1 base at V and 0 bases at J, with 10 bases between. The V gene's germline CDR1 is SEHNR and CDR2 FQNEAQ (reference sequence). Amplification used 60 Vbeta primers and 13 Jbeta primers. Assay: immunoSEQ multiplex PCR; the TCRdb copy retains only in-frame clones and omits some. The data show 100,000 or so clones, over 70% seen once. Remarks on this clone: What it recognizes is unknown.

What was sequenced was PBMCs. This clonotype was sampled from a man between 25 and 39 years old in good health and CMV-seronegative. This chain links TRBV7-9 with TRBJ2-6, with D maybe TRBD1 (5 bases). The CDR3 DNA reads TGTGCCAGCAGCTTAGTCCGACAGCACTCTGGGGCCAACGTCCTGACTTTC. This gives the protein CASSLVRQHSGANVLTF.